This TCR beta chain stems from a study of blood T cell repertoires in COVID-19. About the study: Researchers got acute and convalescent COVID-19 samples from the United States, Italy and Spain.

Participant age was about 18 to 95 years, and participants resided in 25 or so US areas. Participants' reported clinical history set cohort assignment. Profiling relied on immunoSEQ multiplex PCR, and the TCRdb table lists in-frame clones only, not all of them. The repertoire consists of about 280,000 clones, with roughly 86% occurring once and the leading ten covering roughly 1.9%. There are 15 residues in the CDR3. Trimming took off 0 bases at V and 2 bases at J, with 12 bases between the two ends. Per germline, CDR1 SGHRS and CDR2 YFSETQ. The receptor comes from a woman aged 55-70 years who had recovered from COVID-19. The sample taken for sequencing was PBMCs or T cells enriched from blood (not recorded which). The V and J genes are TRBV5-1 and TRBJ2-7; D perhaps matches TRBD2 (6 bases). The CDR3 region is CASSLGAGWTYEQYF. The CDR3, as DNA: TGCGCCAGCAGCTTGGGGGCGGGGTGGACCTACGAGCAGTACTTC.